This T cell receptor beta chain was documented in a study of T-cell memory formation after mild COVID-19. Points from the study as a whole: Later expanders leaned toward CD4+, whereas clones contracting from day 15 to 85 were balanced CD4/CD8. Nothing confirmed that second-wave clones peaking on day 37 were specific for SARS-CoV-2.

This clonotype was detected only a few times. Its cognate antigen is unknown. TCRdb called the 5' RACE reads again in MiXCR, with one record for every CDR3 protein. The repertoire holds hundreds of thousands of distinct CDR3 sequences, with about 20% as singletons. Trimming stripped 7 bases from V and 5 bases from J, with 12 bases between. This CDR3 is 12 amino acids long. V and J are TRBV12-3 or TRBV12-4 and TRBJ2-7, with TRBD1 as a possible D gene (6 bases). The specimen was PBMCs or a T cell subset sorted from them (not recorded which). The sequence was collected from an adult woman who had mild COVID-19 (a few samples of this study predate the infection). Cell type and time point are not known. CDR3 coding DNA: TGTGCCAGCAACCTTGGGGGCCACGAGCAGTACTTC. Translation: CASNLGGHEQYF.